Sequencing of this T cell receptor beta chain was carried out in a study of shared T cell receptors in the human thymus. Some clones are missing from TCRdb's copy, which holds only in-frame ones; the method was immunoSEQ multiplex PCR. The sample shows over 450,000 clones, more than 75% of them seen only once. Losses at the gene ends were 4 bases for V and 1 base for J; bases not matched to a gene: 13. The CDR3 has 17 amino acids. CDR1 is SGHRS and CDR2 is YFSETQ in the germline V gene. The sample also formed part of further work on human thymus T cells. As that study records: Resections that were taken during corrective heart surgery supplied the thymus tissue. Seemingly biased V and J gene usage marked thymic and blood repertoires. The related literature has documented a marked overlap of thymic repertoires among unrelated individuals.

This rearrangement joins TRBV5-1 to TRBJ2-7, with 8 bases matching TRBD2. The TCR was taken from a boy in the first two years of life with a congenital heart defect. Sequences were obtained from thymocytes. The CDR3 nucleotides are TGCGCCAGCAGCAGTGGGACTAGGGATATCAAATCCTACGAGCAGTACTTC. The encoded protein is CASSSGTRDIKSYEQYF.